The 8 T cell receptor beta chains presented below share a single source sample, sequenced in a study of blood T cell repertoires in COVID-19. Generated by immunoSEQ multiplex PCR, the TCRdb table keeps only in-frame clones and is missing some. Altogether about 140,000 clones are present, around 80% being singletons, with the ten largest covering approximately 3.6%. Sequencing was carried out using peripheral blood. These receptors originate from a man aged 55 to 70 with acute or convalescent COVID-19.

The chain joins TRBV20-1 to TRBJ2-3, with D uncertain. CDR3 length: 11 residues. Germline V gene lookup returns CDR1 DFQATT and CDR2 SNEGSKA (reference sequence). The ends were cut back, 3 bases at V and 6 bases at J, with 7 bases in the middle. Here the CDR3 reads CSASTVDTQYF. As DNA, the CDR3 is TGCAGTGCTAGCACAGTGGATACGCAGTATTTT.

The genes are TRBV2 and TRBJ2-1, with 9 bases matching TRBD1. With 1 base clipped from V and 6 bases from J, the junction kept 4 bases outside the gene matches. The CDR3 is 15 residues long. Germline values: CDR1 SNHLY, CDR2 FYNNEI. The CDR3 coding sequence is TGTGCCAGCAGTGAAGGGGGACAGGGAGTCAATGAGCAGTTCTTC. Protein: CASSEGGQGVNEQFF.

The V gene is TRBV19, the J gene TRBJ2-3, with TRBD1 matching 8 bases. Germline V CDR1 and CDR2: LNHDA, SQIVND (reference sequence). J lost 0 bases, V lost 5 bases, and 7 bases had no gene match. The CDR3 length is 16 residues. CDR3 coding DNA: TGTGCCAGTAGTCACACGGGACAGGCGAGCACAGATACGCAGTATTTT. Residues: CASSHTGQASTDTQYF.

The chain links TRBV5-1 to TRBJ2-3; D perhaps matches TRBD1 (6 bases). CDR1 and CDR2 (germline): SGHRS, YFSETQ. The CDR3 contains 15 residues. V was trimmed by 0 bases and J by 4 bases, leaving 12 bases between them. The CDR3 DNA follows: TGCGCCAGCAGCTTGGGCGGACAGAGGGCAGATACGCAGTATTTT. It is translated as CASSLGGQRADTQYF.

The V and J genes are TRBV19 and TRBJ2-2; 10 nucleotides agree with TRBD1. Trimming took 7 bases from V and 4 from J; bases not matched to a gene: 6. Germline V lookup: CDR1 LNHDA, CDR2 SQIVND (reference sequence). The CDR3 sequence is 15 residues long. The CDR3 coding sequence is TGTGCCAGTATCCAAGGGACAGGGGCCACCGGGGAGCTGTTTTTT. It translates to CASIQGTGATGELFF.

The chain joins TRBV28 to TRBJ2-2; D not resolved. Trimming cost V 3 bases and J 7 bases, with 6 bases left between them. The CDR3 has 12 amino acids. The V gene's germline CDR1 is MDHEN and CDR2 SYDVKM. CDR3 DNA sequence: TGTGCCAGCAGTTTTCCTATCGGGGAGCTGTTTTTT. It is translated as CASSFPIGELFF.

The chain combines TRBV5-6 with TRBJ1-1, with D hard to call. V gave up 0 bases and J gave up 1 base, with 7 bases separating them. This CDR3 has 14 residues. Germline-derived CDR1 and CDR2 are SGHDT and YYEEEE. This CDR3 is CASSLAGGNTEAFF. The DNA of the CDR3 is TGTGCCAGCAGCTTGGCAGGTGGGAACACTGAAGCTTTCTTT.

This chain links TRBV19 with TRBJ2-4; the D gene is possibly TRBD2 (6 bases). The CDR3 runs to 12 residues. The V and J ends lost 9 bases and 9 bases respectively, with 15 bases between them. CDR1 is LNHDA and CDR2 is SQIVND in the germline V gene (reference sequence). CDR3 coding DNA: TGTGCCAGCCCCTCCTTGGGAGGCATTCAGTACTTC. It codes for CASPSLGGIQYF.